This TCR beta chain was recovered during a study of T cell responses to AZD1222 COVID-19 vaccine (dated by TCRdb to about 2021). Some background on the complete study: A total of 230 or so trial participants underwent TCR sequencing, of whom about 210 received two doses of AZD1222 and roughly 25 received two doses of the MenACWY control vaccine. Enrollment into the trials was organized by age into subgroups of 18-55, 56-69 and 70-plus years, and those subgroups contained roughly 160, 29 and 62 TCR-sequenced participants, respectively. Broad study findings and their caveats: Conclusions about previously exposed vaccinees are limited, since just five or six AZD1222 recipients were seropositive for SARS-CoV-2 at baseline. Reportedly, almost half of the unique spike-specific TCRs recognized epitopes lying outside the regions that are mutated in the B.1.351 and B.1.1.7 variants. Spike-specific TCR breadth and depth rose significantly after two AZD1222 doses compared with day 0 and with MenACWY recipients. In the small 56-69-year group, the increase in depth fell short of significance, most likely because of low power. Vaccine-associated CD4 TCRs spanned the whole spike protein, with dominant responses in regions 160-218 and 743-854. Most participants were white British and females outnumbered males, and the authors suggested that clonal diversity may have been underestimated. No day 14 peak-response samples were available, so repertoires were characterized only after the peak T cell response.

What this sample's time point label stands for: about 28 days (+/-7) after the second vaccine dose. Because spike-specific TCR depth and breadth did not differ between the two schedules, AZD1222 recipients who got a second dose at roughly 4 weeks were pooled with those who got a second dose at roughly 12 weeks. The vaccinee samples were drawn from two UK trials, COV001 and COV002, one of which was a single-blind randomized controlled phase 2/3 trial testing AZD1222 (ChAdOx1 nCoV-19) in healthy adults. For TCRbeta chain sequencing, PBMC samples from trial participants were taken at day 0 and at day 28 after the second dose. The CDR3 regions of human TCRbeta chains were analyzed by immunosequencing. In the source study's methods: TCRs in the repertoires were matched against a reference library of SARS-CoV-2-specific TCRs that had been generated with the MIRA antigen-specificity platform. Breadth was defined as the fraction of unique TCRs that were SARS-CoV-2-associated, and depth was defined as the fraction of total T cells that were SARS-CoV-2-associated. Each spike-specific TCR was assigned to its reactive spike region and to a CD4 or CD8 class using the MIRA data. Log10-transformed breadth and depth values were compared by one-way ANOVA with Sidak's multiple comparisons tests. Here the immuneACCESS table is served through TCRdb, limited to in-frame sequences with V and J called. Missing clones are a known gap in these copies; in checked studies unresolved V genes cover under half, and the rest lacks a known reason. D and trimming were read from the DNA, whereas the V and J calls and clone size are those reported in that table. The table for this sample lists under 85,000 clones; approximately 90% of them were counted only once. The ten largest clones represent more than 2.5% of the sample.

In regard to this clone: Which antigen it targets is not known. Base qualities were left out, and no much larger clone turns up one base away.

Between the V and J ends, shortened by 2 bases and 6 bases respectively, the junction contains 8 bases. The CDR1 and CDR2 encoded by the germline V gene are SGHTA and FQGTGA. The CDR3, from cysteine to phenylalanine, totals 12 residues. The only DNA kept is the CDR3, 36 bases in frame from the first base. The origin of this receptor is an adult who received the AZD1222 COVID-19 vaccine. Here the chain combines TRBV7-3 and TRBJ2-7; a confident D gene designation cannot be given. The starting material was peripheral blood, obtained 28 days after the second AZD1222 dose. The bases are TGTGCCAGCAGCTTATATCACGGCGAGCAGTACTTC. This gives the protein CASSLYHGEQYF.